These 12 T cell receptor beta chains share one sample of origin, sequenced in a study of shared clonotypes between healthy human individuals. CD8 cells regarded as naive lacked CD45RO, were positively chosen for CCR7, and omitted terminally differentiated effector memory CD45RA+ cells. Here immunoSEQ multiplex PCR was the method, and the copy in TCRdb shows in-frame clones only, minus some. The profile shows about 1.9 million clones, 90% to 95% of them singletons. Sequencing was done on a sample of naive CD8+ T cells from PBMCs. These receptors were obtained from a man younger than 35 in good health. Some clones in this sample may be carry-over from other donors' samples.

The chain recombines TRBV29-1 with TRBJ2-5; maybe TRBD2 (5 bases). V was cut by 5 bases and J by 5 bases, with 18 bases left in between. This CDR3 is built from 14 residues. Germline V gives CDR1 SQVTM, CDR2 ANQGSEA. CDR3 in DNA: TGCAGCGTTTACGCGCCTGACATAGCGGAGACCCAGTACTTC. It specifies CSVYAPDIAETQYF.

The chain combines TRBV6-5 with TRBJ1-1; D might be TRBD1 (6 bases). V was clipped by 2 bases and J by 7 bases, with 14 bases between them. This CDR3 is 14 amino acids long. CDR1 and CDR2 (germline): MNHEY, SVGAGI. The CDR3 DNA reads TGTGCCAGCAGTTACAACAGGGCGTCGGGTGAAGCTTTCTTT. This encodes CASSYNRASGEAFF.

This CDR3 reads CASSSPGLAGDTQYF. CDR3 bases: TGTGCCAGCAGCTCACCGGGACTAGCGGGAGATACGCAGTATTTT. The V call is TRBV14, the J call TRBJ2-3; TRBD2 matches 12 bases. This CDR3 contains 15 residues. CDR1 is SGHDN and CDR2 is FVKESK in the germline V gene. Trimming removed 5 bases from V and 5 bases from J; junction bases left unmatched: 5. Full variable domain (outside the CDR3, taken from reference TRBV14 and TRBJ2-3): EAGVTQFPSHSVIEKGQTVTLRCDPISGHDNLYWYRRVMGKEIKFLLHFVKESKQDESGMPNNRFLAERTGGTYSTLKVQPAELEDSGVYFCASSSPGLAGDTQYFGPGTRLTVL.

As regards this clone: Other DNA variants within this sample encode the same CDR3. In nucleotides, the CDR3 is TGTGCCAGCAGTTGGGGACAGGGGGTGCAGCCCCAGCATTTT. Its protein product is CASSWGQGVQPQHF. This rearrangement joins TRBV28 to TRBJ1-5; 11 bases match TRBD1. Germline assignment: CDR1 MDHEN and CDR2 SYDVKM. The length of the CDR3 is 14 residues. V trimming: 4 bases; J trimming: 7 bases; junction bases outside the gene matches: 3.

This clone has only a few counts. Additional DNA sequences in this sample encode the identical CDR3. The gene calls are TRBV7-9 and TRBJ2-1, with 14 bases aligning to TRBD2. Per germline, CDR1 SEHNR and CDR2 FQNEAQ (reference sequence). J was trimmed by 6 bases and V by 4 bases; bases with no gene match: 2. The CDR3 is 15 residues long. DNA of the CDR3: TGTGCCAGCAGCTCGGGACTAGCGGGAGTCAATGAGCAGTTCTTC. Protein sequence: CASSSGLAGVNEQFF.

The gene calls are TRBV5-6 and TRBJ1-1; D is unclear. Germline lookup yields CDR1 SGHDT and CDR2 YYEEEE. V lost 4 bases and J 1 base, leaving 8 bases between the germline ends. The CDR3 covers 13 residues. The CDR3 bases are TGTGCCAGCAGCCTGACAAGGAACACTGAAGCTTTCTTT. As protein: CASSLTRNTEAFF.

This CDR3 reads CASSFSGTLPNYGYTF. As DNA, the CDR3 is TGTGCCAGCAGTTTCTCCGGGACACTACCTAACTATGGCTACACCTTC. The chain joins TRBV27 to TRBJ1-2; possible D gene TRBD1, 6 bases. Germline CDR1 reads MNHEY; CDR2 reads SMNVEV (reference sequence). Between the trimmed V and J ends, which lost 3 bases and 0 bases, there was a span of 14 bases. The CDR3 loop spans 16 amino acids.

The gene calls are TRBV6-6 and TRBJ1-1; no definite D call. Germline CDR1 reads MNHNY; CDR2 reads SVGAGI (reference sequence). The CDR3 runs 14 residues. Deletions cut 6 bases from V and 0 bases from J, with 11 bases between. CDR3 bases: TGTGCCAGCAGGGCACGTAGCATGAACACTGAAGCTTTCTTT. As protein: CASRARSMNTEAFF.

CDR3 amino acids: CASSLNDYEQYF. The CDR3 DNA follows: TGTGCCAGCAGCTTGAATGACTACGAGCAGTACTTC. The chain recombines TRBV7-9 with TRBJ2-7; D is uncertain. Trimming stripped 3 bases from V and 3 bases from J, with 6 bases between. The CDR3 runs to 12 residues. CDR1 and CDR2 from the germline V gene are SEHNR and FQNEAQ (reference sequence).

The chain has TRBV15 and TRBJ1-1; 7 nucleotides agree with TRBD1. V shed 5 bases and J 4 bases; nucleotides not matched to a gene: 10. Germline V CDR1 and CDR2: LNHNV, YYDKDF (reference sequence). This CDR3 spans 15 amino acids. Here the CDR3 reads CATSPHGAGGTEAFF. The DNA for the CDR3 is TGTGCCACCAGCCCACATGGGGCAGGGGGCACTGAAGCTTTCTTT.

The chain combines TRBV10-1 with TRBJ2-2; D possibly corresponds to TRBD1 (5 bases). There are 14 residues in the CDR3. From germline, CDR1 is WNHNN and CDR2 SYGVQD (reference sequence). Trimming took 6 bases from V and 6 from J, leaving 14 bases between them. In DNA form, the CDR3 reads TGCGCCAGCAGCTCGGTCCAGGGTTCCGGGGAGCTGTTTTTT. This gives the protein CASSSVQGSGELFF.

The table lists this clone with a count of one. The V gene is TRBV6-1, the J gene TRBJ2-7, with a possible D match to TRBD2 (5 bases). V lost 8 bases, J lost 4 bases, and 12 bases lay in between. Germline V gives CDR1 MNHNS, CDR2 SASEGT. The CDR3 sequence is 12 residues long. In DNA form, the CDR3 reads TGTGCCAGCCTGGGCGGACTGTACGAGCAGTACTTC. Translation: CASLGGLYEQYF.